One sample yielded the 27 T cell receptor beta chains listed below, sequenced in a study of stem cell transplantation in POMP-related autoinflammatory disease. Generated by immunoSEQ multiplex PCR, the TCRdb table keeps only in-frame clones and is missing some. Counted here are some 29,000 clones, about 86% occurring once; the ten biggest clones make up approximately 0.71%. The sample here was CD4+ T cells from PBMCs, taken before stem cell transplantation. Every receptor here comes from a human donor with POMP-related autoinflammation and immune dysregulation (PRAID).

J is TRBJ1-2 and V is TRBV6-5; tentative D call: TRBD1 (6 bases). The V and J ends lost 0 bases and 1 base respectively, with 12 bases between them. CDR1 and CDR2 from the germline V gene are MNHEY and SVGAGI. The CDR3 loop spans 16 amino acids. CDR3 in DNA: TGTGCCAGCAGTTACTCGGGGGGCAGAAGTAACTATGGCTACACCTTC. It translates to CASSYSGGRSNYGYTF.

This chain uses TRBV19 with TRBJ2-1, with TRBD2 identical over 9 bases. Germline assignment: CDR1 LNHDA and CDR2 SQIVND (reference sequence). J gave up 4 bases and V 1 base, and 14 bases lay outside the gene matches. The CDR3 length is 19 residues. Here the CDR3 DNA reads TGTGCCAGTAGTATAGTCGGTATAGCGGGGGCAGGAGTATACAATGAGCAGTTCTTC. Protein: CASSIVGIAGAGVYNEQFF. Based on the CDR3 plus reference TRBV19 and TRBJ2-1, the full variable domain is DGGITQSPKYLFRKEGQNVTLSCEQNLNHDAMYWYRQDPGQGLRLIYYSQIVNDFQKGDIAEGYSVSREKKESFPLTVTSAQKNPTAFYLCASSIVGIAGAGVYNEQFFGPGTRLTVL.

V is TRBV15 and J is TRBJ1-1, with TRBD1 matching over 9 bases. The CDR3 is made up of 18 amino acids. Germline V lookup: CDR1 LNHNV, CDR2 YYDKDF (reference sequence). V was pared by 3 bases and J by 1 base, with 12 bases of the junction left unmatched. CDR3 amino acids: CATSRDDRTGAGNTEAFF. The DNA for the CDR3 is TGTGCCACCAGCAGGGACGACAGGACAGGGGCAGGGAACACTGAAGCTTTCTTT.

The chain employs TRBV4-1 and TRBJ2-3, with 9 bases matching TRBD2. CDR1 MGHRA and CDR2 YSYEKL come from the germline V gene. The CDR3 is made up of 14 amino acids. V dropped 6 bases and J dropped 4; count of bases not matched to a gene: 5. Here the CDR3 reads CASSRGLAPDTQYF. The CDR3 DNA sequence: TGCGCCAGCAGTCGGGGACTAGCACCAGATACGCAGTATTTT.

V gene TRBV19 combines with J gene TRBJ2-1, with TRBD2 identical over 10 bases. V shed 5 bases and J 6 bases; nucleotides not matched to a gene: 4. Germline loops: CDR1 LNHDA, CDR2 SQIVND (reference sequence). CDR3 size: 14 residues. CDR3 DNA: TGTGCCAGTAGTGGGCTAGCGGGAGTCAATGAGCAGTTCTTC. Amino acids: CASSGLAGVNEQFF.

This clone was observed a single time. The rearrangement links TRBV6-1 to TRBJ2-5, with 10 bases identical to TRBD2. Germline V gene sequence: CDR1 MNHNS, CDR2 SASEGT. The CDR3 is 18 amino acids. V shed 0 bases, J shed 0 bases, and the junction held 7 bases outside the gene matches. CDR3 nucleotides: TGTGCCAGCAGTGAAGCACAACTAGCGGGGTTGTACCAAGAGACCCAGTACTTC. Translation gives CASSEAQLAGLYQETQYF.

V is TRBV2 and J is TRBJ1-1; tentatively, D is TRBD1 (6 bases). This CDR3 has 14 amino acids. V was trimmed by 5 bases and J by 0 bases, leaving 10 bases between them. Germline V gives CDR1 SNHLY, CDR2 FYNNEI. In DNA, the CDR3 is TGTGCCAGCAGTACCGGGACATTGAACACTGAAGCTTTCTTT. It translates to CASSTGTLNTEAFF.

The J gene is TRBJ2-7, the V gene TRBV5-5; TRBD1 agrees at 7 bases. This CDR3 contains 15 residues. The junction had 11 bases not matched to a gene; V was cut back by 4 bases and J by 4 bases. CDR1 and CDR2 (germline): SGHKS, YYEKEE (reference sequence). The CDR3 DNA reads TGTGCCAGCAGCCGGGACAGTCTGACCTATTACGAGCAGTACTTC. Its translation is CASSRDSLTYYEQYF.

This chain joins TRBV11-2 and TRBJ2-3; no clear D gene. Germline loops: CDR1 SGHAT, CDR2 FQNNGV. The V end was cut by 6 bases, the J end by 6 bases, with 7 bases between. The length of the CDR3 is 11 residues. CDR3 sequence (DNA): TGTGCCAGCAGTTGGGCGGATACGCAGTATTTT. This sequence encodes CASSWADTQYF.

CDR3 coding DNA: TGTGCCAGCAGTTGGACCCTCGCGGATACGCAGTATTTT. Translation: CASSWTLADTQYF. This chain uses TRBV6-5 with TRBJ2-3; D gene uncertain. The CDR3 totals 13 residues. From germline, CDR1 is MNHEY and CDR2 SVGAGI. Between the trimmed V and J ends, which lost 4 bases and 6 bases, there was a span of 11 bases.

This clone was picked up a small number of times. V usage is TRBV4-2 and J usage is TRBJ1-1; the D is unclear. Deletions cut 2 bases from V and 3 bases from J, with 4 bases between. CDR1 and CDR2 (germline): LGHNA, YNFKEQ. This CDR3 spans 12 amino acids. The CDR3 coding sequence is TGTGCCAGCAGCCAAACCGACACTGAAGCTTTCTTT. Residues: CASSQTDTEAFF.

The CDR3 nucleotides read TGCGCCAGCAGCTCGCAATCTAGCGGGAGATATGGCGAGCAGTACTTC. Protein: CASSSQSSGRYGEQYF. The V and J genes are TRBV5-1 and TRBJ2-7, with TRBD2 matching over 10 bases. Per germline, CDR1 SGHRS and CDR2 YFSETQ. The CDR3 has 16 amino acids. V shed 3 bases and J 6 bases; nucleotides not matched to a gene: 12.

V is TRBV9 and J is TRBJ1-5; 7 positions match TRBD1. CDR3 size: 15 residues. Unmatched junction bases numbered 6, after V lost 3 bases and J lost 3 bases. CDR1 and CDR2 (germline): SGDLS, YYNGEE. The CDR3 DNA is TGTGCCAGCAGCGCAACCGGGACAGTCAATCAGCCCCAGCATTTT. Its translation is CASSATGTVNQPQHF.

The V and J genes are TRBV14 and TRBJ1-4; D is unresolved. The CDR3 is made up of 16 amino acids. V was pared by 3 bases and J by 5 bases, with 16 bases between. The germline V gene has CDR1 SGHDN and CDR2 FVKESK. The CDR3 loop is CASSHGSAGDNEKLFF. CDR3 coding DNA: TGTGCCAGCAGCCACGGGTCCGCCGGAGACAATGAAAAACTGTTTTTT.

This chain links TRBV4-2 with TRBJ1-1; 9 bases are a match to TRBD1. V gave up 1 base and J gave up 6 bases; unmatched junction bases: 6. CDR3 size: 15 residues. Germline loops: CDR1 LGHNA, CDR2 YNFKEQ. The CDR3 DNA is TGTGCCAGCAGCCAAGGGGACAGGGTGAGCGCTGAAGCTTTCTTT. It yields the protein CASSQGDRVSAEAFF.

The gene calls are TRBV5-1 and TRBJ2-1, with D uncertain. Germline CDR1 reads SGHRS; CDR2 reads YFSETQ. Trimming cost V 0 bases and J 5 bases, with 3 bases left between them. This CDR3 comprises 12 residues. The CDR3 spells CASSLDHNEQFF. The CDR3 nucleotides are TGCGCCAGCAGCTTGGATCACAATGAGCAGTTCTTC.

The chain carries TRBV15 and TRBJ2-5, with D hard to call. This CDR3 spans 16 amino acids. Germline-derived CDR1 and CDR2 are LNHNV and YYDKDF (reference sequence). The V end lost 5 bases, the J end lost 2 bases, and 18 bases lay between the germline ends. This CDR3 reads CATSGRSLTIQETQYF. CDR3 bases: TGTGCCACCAGCGGGCGTAGTTTAACCATACAAGAGACCCAGTACTTC.

V usage is TRBV27 and J usage is TRBJ2-1; D is unclear. The V end was cut by 2 bases, the J end by 4 bases, with 18 bases between. Looked up from germline, CDR1 is MNHEY and CDR2 is SMNVEV (reference sequence). CDR3 size: 17 residues. Here the CDR3 reads CASSLNARGRPYNEQFF. CDR3 nucleotides: TGTGCCAGCAGTTTAAATGCTAGAGGACGACCGTACAATGAGCAGTTCTTC.

This chain joins TRBV28 and TRBJ1-2; D unresolved. The CDR3 length is 16 residues. In germline, CDR1 is MDHEN, CDR2 SYDVKM. Trimming removed 6 bases at V and 5 bases at J, with 22 bases between. The CDR3 sequence is CASSPSYRARTYGYTF. CDR3 in DNA: TGTGCCAGCAGCCCCTCGTACCGGGCGCGGACGTATGGCTACACCTTC.

This chain links TRBV5-6 with TRBJ1-1; D is perhaps TRBD1 (5 bases). This CDR3 is 15 amino acids long. Trimming took off 1 base at V and 1 base at J, with 11 bases between the two ends. The germline gives CDR1 SGHDT, CDR2 YYEEEE. This chain's CDR3 is CASSLLTAKNTEAFF. For the CDR3, the DNA is TGTGCCAGCAGCTTGTTGACAGCAAAGAACACTGAAGCTTTCTTT.

This rearrangement joins TRBV13 to TRBJ1-2; the D is unclear. Germline V gives CDR1 PRHDT, CDR2 FYEKMQ (reference sequence). V was clipped by 2 bases and J by 2 bases, with 12 bases between them. The CDR3 is 15 amino acids. Here the CDR3 reads CASSLFLQGNYGYTF. The CDR3 bases are TGTGCCAGCAGCTTATTTCTCCAAGGCAACTATGGCTACACCTTC.

This chain connects TRBV29-1 to TRBJ2-7, with D possibly TRBD1 on 6 matching bases. Trimming pared 5 bases from V and 1 base from J, leaving 15 bases between. The germline gives CDR1 SQVTM, CDR2 ANQGSEA. The CDR3 consists of 14 residues. The CDR3 loop is CSVLDRSRSYEQYF. As DNA, the CDR3 is TGCAGCGTTTTAGACAGGTCTAGATCCTACGAGCAGTACTTC.

V and J are TRBV5-1 and TRBJ2-1, with D possibly matching TRBD2 (6 bases). This CDR3 contains 15 residues. CDR1 SGHRS and CDR2 YFSETQ come from the germline V gene. The V and J ends lost 3 bases and 4 bases respectively, with 14 bases between them. CDR3 bases: TGCGCCAGCAGCTCGGGTGGGAGGAGGTACAATGAGCAGTTCTTC. Protein product: CASSSGGRRYNEQFF.

Worth noting for this clone: Additional DNA sequences in this sample encode the identical CDR3. This chain uses TRBV6-1 with TRBJ1-5, with a weak D call TRBD1 (5 bases). The germline gives CDR1 MNHNS, CDR2 SASEGT. V shed 5 bases and J shed 5 bases, with 10 bases lying between them. The CDR3 totals 13 residues. CDR3 in amino acids: CASSLDSHQPQHF. The CDR3 DNA reads TGTGCCAGCAGTCTTGACAGCCATCAGCCCCAGCATTTT.

The rearrangement uses TRBV9 and TRBJ2-1; 9 nucleotides line up with TRBD2. The CDR3 is made up of 15 amino acids. Germline trimming cut 0 bases from V and 5 bases from J; bases unmatched to any gene: 3. The germline gives CDR1 SGDLS, CDR2 YYNGEE. The CDR3 nucleotides are TGTGCCAGCAGCGTAGTTTCTAGCGGGGACAATGAGCAGTTCTTC. This gives the protein CASSVVSSGDNEQFF.

CDR3 amino acids: CAWSVQGAYEQYF. The CDR3 nucleotides read TGTGCCTGGAGTGTACAGGGGGCCTACGAGCAGTACTTC. The gene calls are TRBV30 and TRBJ2-7; TRBD1 agrees at 8 bases. The V gene's germline CDR1 is GTSNPN and CDR2 SVGIG (reference sequence). The CDR3 covers 13 residues. V shed 0 bases, J shed 2 bases, and the junction held 0 bases outside the gene matches.

V and J are TRBV7-2 and TRBJ2-5; D remains unclear. Trimming removed 3 bases from V and 5 bases from J, with 10 bases in between. Per germline, CDR1 SGHTA and CDR2 FQGNSA. This CDR3 has 13 residues. CDR3 protein: CASSFRSKETQYF. The CDR3 region has the DNA TGTGCCAGCAGCTTCCGGAGTAAGGAGACCCAGTACTTC. Full variable domain (rest looked up from reference TRBV7-2 and TRBJ2-5): GAGVSQSPSNKVTEKGKDVELRCDPISGHTALYWYRQSLGQGLEFLIYFQGNSAPDKSGLPSDRFSAERTGGSVSTLTIQRTQQEDSAVYLCASSFRSKETQYFGPGTRLLVL.